This T cell receptor (beta chain) comes out of a study of blood T cell repertoires in COVID-19. At the level of the study: PBMCs, B-cell-depleted T cells, or T cells were the source of the cDNA or gDNA that made up the material.

The CDR3 is 19 residues long. The trim removed 4 bases at V and 5 bases at J, leaving 16 bases unmatched. CDR1 LGHNA and CDR2 YSLEER come from the germline V gene. The authors' processing: Nucleated cell number was recorded as an estimate derived from reference gene primer amplification. Libraries were prepared by immunoSEQ multiplex PCR; TCRdb keeps only in-frame clonotypes and omits some of them. From that table come the V and J calls and clone size; the DNA was used to work out D and trimming. This repertoire shows about 180,000 clones, 70% to 90% found once; its top ten account for about 1.9%. The chain employs TRBV4-3 and TRBJ2-5; 13 bases map to TRBD2. The material sequenced was peripheral blood. This receptor was taken from a young man who had recovered from COVID-19. The CDR3 DNA sequence: TGCGCCAGCAGCCCAGGGACGGAACTAGCGGGAGGGCCGGAGGAGACCCAGTACTTC. It encodes CASSPGTELAGGPEETQYF.